The 27 T cell receptor beta chains given below trace back to one sample, sequenced in a study of beta chain features in type 1 diabetes. Reverse transcribing all isolated RNA meant expressed TCRB transcripts were sequenced. Method: immunoSEQ multiplex PCR; TCRdb's copy keeps in-frame clones and lacks some. Found here are 450,000 to 600,000 clones, about 29% of them singletons; the top ten hold 0.05% to 0.065%. The sequencing sample was made of naive CD4+ T cells from blood. The receptors shown here come from a man younger than 30 in good health.

V usage is TRBV4-1 and J usage is TRBJ2-3; perhaps TRBD1 as D (5 bases). CDR3 length: 17 residues. In germline, CDR1 is MGHRA, CDR2 YSYEKL. Trimming removed 3 bases from V and 1 base from J, with 17 bases in between. In DNA form, the CDR3 reads TGCGCCAGCAGCCATATACGACAGCAAATCCGCACAGATACGCAGTATTTT. It yields the protein CASSHIRQQIRTDTQYF.

The chain links TRBV30 to TRBJ1-2, with 7 bases lining up with TRBD1. V lost 3 bases and J lost 2; bases outside the gene matches: 12. Germline CDR1 is GTSNPN and CDR2 is SVGIG (reference sequence). The CDR3 spans 16 residues. As DNA, the CDR3 is TGTGCCTGGAGCCCAGCCCTGGACAGGCTAAACTATGGCTACACCTTC. It translates to CAWSPALDRLNYGYTF. The variable domain in full, completed from reference TRBV30 and TRBJ1-2, reads SQTIHQWPATLVQPVGSPLSLECTVEGTSNPNLYWYRQAAGRGLQLLFYSVGIGQISSEVPQNLSASRPQDRQFILSSKKLLLSDSGFYLCAWSPALDRLNYGYTFGSGTRLTVV.

The CDR3, as DNA: TGTGCCAGCAGTTACAGCGGGCCGGAAGAGACCCAGTACTTC. It translates to CASSYSGPEETQYF. The chain links TRBV6-6 to TRBJ2-5, with a possible D match to TRBD2 (6 bases). The CDR3 totals 14 residues. Germline V gene data show CDR1 as MNHNY and CDR2 as SVGAGI (reference sequence). V lost 2 bases to trimming and J lost 3 bases, with 10 bases between them.

In its sample, this clone was seen a few times. V is TRBV4-1 and J is TRBJ1-2; D uncertain. The CDR3 is made up of 14 amino acids. Germline loops: CDR1 MGHRA, CDR2 YSYEKL. V was trimmed by 1 base and J by 1 base, leaving 7 bases between them. The CDR3 DNA reads TGCGCCAGCAGCCAAGCTACGGTTAACTATGGCTACACCTTC. Translation: CASSQATVNYGYTF.

This chain links TRBV7-3 with TRBJ2-1; 10 bases fit TRBD2. From germline, CDR1 is SGHTA and CDR2 FQGTGA. This CDR3 is 15 amino acids long. Losses at the gene ends were 5 bases for V and 5 bases for J; bases not matched to a gene: 6. CDR3 sequence (DNA): TGTGCCAGCAGCCTCCAAGCGGGAGGGAACAATGAGCAGTTCTTC. This translates into CASSLQAGGNNEQFF.

This clone was detected only a few times. The chain is built from TRBV30 and TRBJ2-7; D is tentatively TRBD1 or TRBD2 (6 bases each). V lost 2 bases and J lost 2, with 25 bases in between. The CDR3 is made up of 18 amino acids. Germline V gene sequence: CDR1 GTSNPN, CDR2 SVGIG (reference sequence). CDR3 coding DNA: TGTGCCTGGAGTCGGGGGCTCTCGGTGGCTGTCACGACCTACGAGCAGTACTTC. As protein: CAWSRGLSVAVTTYEQYF.

With respect to this clone: Distinct nucleotide sequences in the sample also encode this CDR3. The gene calls are TRBV20-1 and TRBJ2-1, with no clear D. Trimming removed 5 bases from V and 4 bases from J, with 6 bases in between. The CDR3 sequence is 11 residues long. Germline CDR1 is DFQATT and CDR2 is SNEGSKA (reference sequence). The CDR3 reads CSAGRYNEQFF. The CDR3 DNA follows: TGCAGTGCTGGCCGTTACAATGAGCAGTTCTTC.

This clone turned up a few times. The J gene is TRBJ2-3, the V gene TRBV10-3; D unclear. Deletions cut 5 bases from V and 1 base from J, with 10 bases between. Germline lookup yields CDR1 ENHRY and CDR2 SYGVKD. This CDR3 has 14 amino acids. The CDR3 sequence: CAISSAPRTDTQYF. The CDR3 DNA reads as TGTGCCATCAGTAGCGCCCCTCGCACAGATACGCAGTATTTT.

This chain connects TRBV9 to TRBJ2-1; D might be TRBD2 (6 bases). The CDR3 is 13 amino acids. Germline-derived CDR1 and CDR2 are SGDLS and YYNGEE. Deletions cut 3 bases from V and 6 bases from J, with 10 bases between. The CDR3 sequence: CASSGGLSNEQFF. The CDR3 DNA is TGTGCCAGCAGCGGGGGACTTTCCAATGAGCAGTTCTTC.

This chain uses TRBV5-1 with TRBJ1-2; 8 bases are shared with TRBD1. V lost 2 bases, J lost 8 bases, and 8 bases stayed unmatched. The germline V gene has CDR1 SGHRS and CDR2 YFSETQ. The CDR3 runs to 14 residues. This CDR3 is CASSLQGEVEGYTF. The CDR3 DNA reads as TGCGCCAGCAGCTTACAGGGGGAGGTGGAAGGCTACACCTTC.

This chain joins TRBV9 and TRBJ1-2, with D possibly matching TRBD1 (5 bases). The length of the CDR3 is 13 residues. With 4 bases removed from V and 4 bases from J, the gap between germline ends came to 11 bases. Germline loops: CDR1 SGDLS, CDR2 YYNGEE. The CDR3 coding sequence is TGTGCCAGCAGCCTGGCAGGGCCCTATGGCTACACCTTC. It encodes CASSLAGPYGYTF.

V usage is TRBV7-6 and J usage is TRBJ2-2; 9 bases are a match to TRBD1. CDR1 is SGHVS and CDR2 is FNYEAQ in the germline V gene. The CDR3 length is 16 residues. Trimming removed 5 bases from V and 5 bases from J; junction bases left unmatched: 9. CDR3 protein: CASSARDRVRTGELFF. The CDR3 DNA follows: TGTGCCAGCAGCGCCCGGGACAGGGTTCGGACCGGGGAGCTGTTTTTT.

CDR3 coding DNA: TGTGCCAGCAGCTTCCTAGCGGGAGTAACAGATACGCAGTATTTT. Amino acids: CASSFLAGVTDTQYF. The rearrangement uses TRBV7-9 and TRBJ2-3; 10 positions match TRBD2. Germline lookup yields CDR1 SEHNR and CDR2 FQNEAQ (reference sequence). The CDR3 sequence is 15 residues long. V shed 3 bases, J shed 3 bases, and the junction held 3 bases outside the gene matches.

The chain has TRBV7-2 and TRBJ1-2; perhaps TRBD1 as D (6 bases). The germline V gene has CDR1 SGHTA and CDR2 FQGNSA. V lost 6 bases to trimming and J lost 6 bases, with 11 bases between them. This CDR3 is built from 12 residues. The CDR3 DNA sequence: TGTGCCAGCAGTCACCCAGGGGATGGCTACACCTTC. Translating gives CASSHPGDGYTF.

The CDR3 spells CSGRVSGQETQYF. Written as DNA, the CDR3 is TGCAGCGGTCGGGTTAGCGGCCAAGAGACCCAGTACTTC. This chain links TRBV29-1 with TRBJ2-5; possibly TRBD2 for D (6 bases). The CDR3 is 13 amino acids. V gave up 7 bases and J gave up 1 base, with 13 bases separating them. Germline-derived CDR1 and CDR2 are SQVTM and ANQGSEA.

The chain combines TRBV25-1 with TRBJ2-2; D not certain. V was shortened by 1 base and J by 9 bases, with 9 bases between the two germline ends. This CDR3 spans 13 amino acids. The germline CDR1 and CDR2 sequences are MGHDK and SYGVNS. Here the CDR3 reads CASSESATRELFF. As DNA, the CDR3 is TGTGCCAGCAGTGAATCTGCGACACGGGAGCTGTTTTTT. Full variable domain (rest looked up from reference TRBV25-1 and TRBJ2-2): EADIYQTPRYLVIGTGKKITLECSQTMGHDKMYWYQQDPGMELHLIHYSYGVNSTEKGDLSSESTVSRIRTEHFPLTLESARPSHTSQYLCASSESATRELFFGEGSRLTVL.

V and J are TRBV18 and TRBJ2-5; no firm D call. Germline assignment: CDR1 KGHSH and CDR2 LQKENI. The V end was cut by 5 bases, the J end by 0 bases, with 4 bases between. The CDR3 has 12 residues. CDR3 sequence reads: CASSEYQETQYF. DNA of the CDR3: TGTGCCAGCTCAGAGTACCAAGAGACCCAGTACTTC. The full variable domain, its missing parts supplied by reference TRBV18 and TRBJ2-5, is NAGVMQNPRHLVRRRGQEARLRCSPMKGHSHVYWYRQLPEEGLKFMVYLQKENIIDESGMPKERFSAEFPKEGPSILRIQQVVRGDSAAYFCASSEYQETQYFGPGTRLLVL.

This clone was counted only a few times. The chain is built from TRBV4-2 and TRBJ2-1, with 7 bases fitting TRBD2. V lost 0 bases, J lost 7 bases, and 9 bases stayed unmatched. In germline, CDR1 is LGHNA, CDR2 YNFKEQ. This CDR3 region has 16 residues. The DNA of the CDR3 is TGTGCCAGCAGCCAAGAACGCGGGAGCGGAAGGAATGAGCAGTTCTTC. Amino acid sequence: CASSQERGSGRNEQFF.

Written as DNA, the CDR3 is TGTGCCACCATAAACCCTACTCGGTCCTACGAGCAGTACTTC. Encoded protein: CATINPTRSYEQYF. This rearrangement joins TRBV10-3 to TRBJ2-7, with D hard to call. Germline assignment: CDR1 ENHRY and CDR2 SYGVKD. V lost 10 bases to trimming and J lost 1 base, with 17 bases between them. CDR3 length equals 14 residues.

Only a few counts were recorded for this clone. This chain joins TRBV30 and TRBJ2-7; unclear D gene. The CDR3 totals 12 residues. Trimming stripped 5 bases from V and 0 bases from J, with 8 bases between. In germline, CDR1 is GTSNPN, CDR2 SVGIG (reference sequence). CDR3 residues: CAWGLLSYEQYF. The CDR3 DNA is TGTGCCTGGGGCTTACTCTCCTACGAGCAGTACTTC.

The chain combines TRBV6-5 with TRBJ2-7; unclear D gene. Germline V CDR1 and CDR2: MNHEY, SVGAGI. This CDR3 spans 15 amino acids. Trimming removed 0 bases at V and 0 bases at J, with 9 bases between. The CDR3 nucleotides are TGTGCCAGCAGTTACTCGGGCTGGAGCTCCTACGAGCAGTACTTC. Translated: CASSYSGWSSYEQYF.

The V gene is TRBV9, the J gene TRBJ2-6, with 10 bases aligning to TRBD1. The germline V gene encodes CDR1 SGDLS and CDR2 YYNGEE. After removal of 0 bases from V and 5 bases from J, the junction contained 11 bases not matched to a gene. The CDR3 extends over 19 amino acids. CDR3 region: CASSVALPTGGKWANVLTF. CDR3 in DNA: TGTGCCAGCAGCGTAGCCCTCCCGACAGGGGGCAAGTGGGCCAACGTCCTGACTTTC.

The chain uses TRBV23-1 and TRBJ1-5; TRBD1 agrees at 11 bases. TRBV23-1 has ORF status, its function being uncertain. With 4 bases clipped from V and 2 bases from J, the junction kept 4 bases outside the gene matches. This CDR3 comprises 16 residues. CDR3 loop: CASSLGQGAGNQPQHF. CDR3 coding DNA: TGCGCCAGCAGTCTCGGACAGGGGGCGGGCAATCAGCCCCAGCATTTT.

This chain uses TRBV5-4 with TRBJ2-5, with D maybe TRBD2 (5 bases). CDR1 is SGHNT and CDR2 is YYREEE in the germline V gene (reference sequence). With 0 bases removed from V and 2 bases from J, the gap between germline ends came to 8 bases. CDR3 length equals 14 residues. The CDR3 here is CASSLVGLQETQYF. In DNA, the CDR3 is TGTGCCAGCAGCTTGGTCGGACTTCAAGAGACCCAGTACTTC.

In its sample, this clone was seen a few times. The chain couples TRBV7-9 to TRBJ1-2; tentatively, D is TRBD1 (6 bases). V lost 4 bases to trimming and J lost 4 bases, with 7 bases between them. Per the germline V gene, CDR1 is SEHNR and CDR2 is FQNEAQ (reference sequence). The CDR3 extends over 12 amino acids. The CDR3 here is CASSWDTYGYTF. The CDR3 DNA reads as TGTGCCAGCAGCTGGGACACCTATGGCTACACCTTC.

The genes are TRBV7-2 and TRBJ2-1; D possibly corresponds to TRBD1 (6 bases). CDR1 and CDR2 from the germline V gene are SGHTA and FQGNSA. The CDR3 length is 16 residues. Trimming removed 3 bases at V and 6 bases at J, with 18 bases between. CDR3 sequence (DNA): TGTGCCAGCAGCTTCCAAGGCAGGGGCGAGGGCAATGAGCAGTTCTTC. Encoded protein: CASSFQGRGEGNEQFF.

This sequence joins TRBV18 and TRBJ1-2; the D gene is possibly TRBD1 (5 bases). Trimming shortened V by 4 bases and J by 5 bases, and 23 bases separated the two germline ends. CDR1 is KGHSH and CDR2 is LQKENI in the germline V gene. The CDR3 contains 17 residues. The CDR3 here is CASSRTGTYDLGYGYTF. As DNA, the CDR3 is TGTGCCAGCTCACGCACCGGGACGTATGACCTCGGGTATGGCTACACCTTC.